The T cell receptor (beta chain) under discussion was sequenced for a study of neurological immune-mediated disorders. This CDR3 is 16 amino acids long. Germline values: CDR1 DFQATT, CDR2 SNEGSKA (reference sequence). Trimming stripped 1 base from V and 4 bases from J, with 17 bases between. This clonotype was recorded many times. The cDNA was produced through 5'RACE with 10-nucleotide random UMIs. Via MiXCR, TCRdb re-called the 5' RACE reads, giving one row per CDR3 protein. This sample has approximately 30,000 distinct CDR3 sequences, with 15% found just once. This TCR came from a man in his 70s in good health. Source material: PBMCs. J is TRBJ1-3 and V is TRBV20-1; D is uncertain. Here the CDR3 reads CSARGSGDRGGNTIYF. DNA of the CDR3: TGCAGTGCTAGAGGGTCTGGGGATCGGGGAGGAAACACCATATATTTT.